This T cell receptor (beta chain) was captured by sequencing in a study of blood T cell repertoires in COVID-19. In the study overall: Donors in the United States, Italy and Spain gave samples during acute or convalescent COVID-19. In each case, the material was cDNA or gDNA derived from T cells, B-cell-depleted T cells, or PBMCs.

Methods used by the authors: It was from reference gene primer amplification that nucleated cell counts were estimated. Here immunoSEQ multiplex PCR was the method, and the copy in TCRdb shows in-frame clones only, minus some. The V and J calls and clone size were taken over from that table, and D and trimming were inferred from the DNA. The sample yields some 230,000 clones, about four fifths seen once. Living in under 30 US areas, the participants were between roughly 18 and 95 years of age. Germline V gives CDR1 MGHRA, CDR2 YSYEKL. The V and J ends lost 1 base and 7 bases respectively, with 11 bases between them. The CDR3 sequence is 14 residues long.

V is TRBV4-1 and J is TRBJ1-5, with D perhaps TRBD1 (6 bases). The sample comprised PBMCs or T cells enriched from blood (not recorded which). This sequence originates from a woman aged 40 to 49 with acute COVID-19. As DNA, the CDR3 is TGCGCCAGCAGCCAAGTCACAGGGAACCAGCCCCAGCATTTT. It codes for CASSQVTGNQPQHF.